The rows below give T cell receptor delta chains drawn from one sample of a study of delta chains in infants with herpesvirus infections. TCRdb re-analyzed the RT-PCR reads via CATT. This repertoire shows thousands of delta-chain clones, roughly 35% found once; its top ten account for around 4.9%. Sample: peripheral blood, taken at time point 4 of longitudinal follow-up. The receptors stem from a human donor who was a Ugandan infant, either HIV-exposed or HIV-unexposed (not recorded which). Both conserved end residues are trimmed from each CDR3.

j_gene	v_gene	CDR3aa
TRDJ3	TRDV2	ACDTPGSSASWDTRQMF
TRDJ2	TRDV2	ACDILGETAQLF
TRDJ1	TRDV1	ALGRGPVPPGWGATDKLI
TRDJ2	TRDV2	ACDLSFLHERGGSLTAQLF
TRDJ1	TRDV2	ACDILGDMYTDKLI
TRDJ1	TRDV2	ACDTVLGEGYTDKLI
TRDJ3	TRDV2	ACDTVDTGGTAWDTRQMF
TRDJ1	TRDV1	ALGEGLPMLPGGFSADKLI
TRDJ1	TRDV2	ACDTVGGFPLTDKLI
TRDJ1	TRDV2	ACDPTKKWGETDKLI
TRDJ1	TRDV1	ALGAPPLHRLGPGADTDKLI
TRDJ1	TRDV1	ALGELKLLYGGGGLVTDKLI
TRDJ1	TRDV1	ALGELEPLCRTTRTGGFAPVIDKLI
TRDJ1	TRDV2	ACFGLGDTRTDKLI
TRDJ1	TRDV1	ALGHGRWVPYTDKLI
TRDJ1	TRDV2	ACDTLSGPSVDTDKLI
TRDJ1	TRDV1	ALGEPRLPRSWGMWLI
TRDJ2	TRDV2	ACDTLGETAQLF
TRDJ1	TRDV1	ALGDKIEASSPYTDKLI
TRDJ1	TRDV2	ACDTIAPMYWGIQADTDKLI
TRDJ1	TRDV2	ACDTLGGGYAPPDKLI
TRDJ1	TRDV2	ACDGLGQYTDKLI
TRDJ1	TRDV1	ALGDALPTGGPHTDKLI
TRDJ3	TRDV2	ACDGAGGAPSWDTRQMF
TRDJ1	TRDV1	ALETQTPGPGGPYTDKLI
TRDJ1	TRDV1	ALGELGTGGYGYTDKLI
TRDJ1	TRDV2	ACDTLPTGGFSADKLI
TRDJ1	TRDV1	ALGELASTYEEAGGSGQYDKLI